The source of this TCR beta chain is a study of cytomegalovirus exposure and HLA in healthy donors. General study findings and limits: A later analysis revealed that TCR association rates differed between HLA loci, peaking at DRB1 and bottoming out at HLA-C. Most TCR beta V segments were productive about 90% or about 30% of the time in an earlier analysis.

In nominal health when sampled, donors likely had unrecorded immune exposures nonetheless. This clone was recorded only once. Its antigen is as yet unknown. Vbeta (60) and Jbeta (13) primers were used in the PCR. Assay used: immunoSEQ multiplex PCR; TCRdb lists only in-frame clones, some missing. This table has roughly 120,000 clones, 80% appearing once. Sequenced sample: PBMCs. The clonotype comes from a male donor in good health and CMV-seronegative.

As DNA, the CDR3 is TGCGCCAGCAGCTTAAATAAGGAGGATGAGCAGTTCTTC. Translation: CASSLNKEDEQFF. The chain joins TRBV5-1 to TRBJ2-1; D is perhaps TRBD2 (5 bases). V gave up 2 bases and J gave up 8 bases, with 11 bases separating them. The CDR3 is made up of 13 amino acids. The germline V gene encodes CDR1 SGHRS and CDR2 YFSETQ.